One T cell receptor (beta chain) is described in this entry. This specimen comes from a study of T cell repertoires in ileal Crohn's disease. Indicated time point: neoterminal ileum biopsy at postoperative endoscopy, about 6 months after surgery. The CDR3 consists of 18 residues. With 0 bases removed from V and 1 base from J, the gap between germline ends came to 19 bases. Looked up from germline, CDR1 is SGHNT and CDR2 is YYREEE (reference sequence). Profiled with immunoSEQ multiplex PCR; TCRdb holds only in-frame clones, not every one. The repertoire holds about 5,300 clones, with nearly 80% as singletons.

The genes are TRBV5-4 and TRBJ1-1, with D perhaps TRBD1 (5 bases). The clonotype originates from an adult with Crohn's disease. The sample was ileal tissue. The CDR3 bases are TGTGCCAGCAGCTTGGTCGGATTGGGTGGGGCCTCGAACACTGAAGCTTTCTTT. It codes for CASSLVGLGGASNTEAFF.